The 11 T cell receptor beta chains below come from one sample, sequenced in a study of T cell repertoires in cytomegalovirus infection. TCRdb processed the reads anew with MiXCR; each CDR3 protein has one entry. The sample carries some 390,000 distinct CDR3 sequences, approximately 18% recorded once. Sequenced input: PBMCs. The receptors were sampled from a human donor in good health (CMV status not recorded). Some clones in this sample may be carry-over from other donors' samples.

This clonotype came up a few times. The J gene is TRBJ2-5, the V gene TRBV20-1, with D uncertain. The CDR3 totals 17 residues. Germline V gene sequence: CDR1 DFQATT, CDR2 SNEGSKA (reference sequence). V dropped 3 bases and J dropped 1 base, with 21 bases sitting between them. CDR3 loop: CSARKILTLVTQETQYF. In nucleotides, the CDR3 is TGCAGTGCTAGGAAAATCCTAACGCTAGTTACCCAAGAGACCCAGTACTTC.

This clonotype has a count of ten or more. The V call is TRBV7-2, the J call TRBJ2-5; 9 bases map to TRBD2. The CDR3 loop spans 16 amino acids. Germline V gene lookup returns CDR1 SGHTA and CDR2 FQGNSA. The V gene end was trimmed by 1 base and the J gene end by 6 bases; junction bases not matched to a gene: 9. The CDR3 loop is CASSLGISGSFKTQYF. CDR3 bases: TGTGCCAGCAGCTTAGGAATTAGCGGGAGCTTTAAGACCCAGTACTTC.

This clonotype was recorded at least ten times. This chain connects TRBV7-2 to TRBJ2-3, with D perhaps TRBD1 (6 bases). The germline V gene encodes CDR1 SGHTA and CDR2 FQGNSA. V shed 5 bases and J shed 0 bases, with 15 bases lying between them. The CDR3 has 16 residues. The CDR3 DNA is TGTGCCAGCAGCCAGGGACATTACTCTAGCACAGATACGCAGTATTTT. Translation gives CASSQGHYSSTDTQYF.

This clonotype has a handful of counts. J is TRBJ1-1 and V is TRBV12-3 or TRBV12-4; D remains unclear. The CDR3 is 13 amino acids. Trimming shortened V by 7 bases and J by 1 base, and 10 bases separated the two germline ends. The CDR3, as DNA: TGTGCCAGCAACCCCATGTCGAACACTGAAGCTTTCTTT. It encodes CASNPMSNTEAFF.

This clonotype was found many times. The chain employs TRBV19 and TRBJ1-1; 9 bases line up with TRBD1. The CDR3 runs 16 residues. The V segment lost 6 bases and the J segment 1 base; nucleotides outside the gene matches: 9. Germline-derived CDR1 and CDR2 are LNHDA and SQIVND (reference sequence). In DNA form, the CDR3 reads TGTGCCAGTAGGAAACCTCCGGGACAGGGGAACACTGAAGCTTTCTTT. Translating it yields CASRKPPGQGNTEAFF.

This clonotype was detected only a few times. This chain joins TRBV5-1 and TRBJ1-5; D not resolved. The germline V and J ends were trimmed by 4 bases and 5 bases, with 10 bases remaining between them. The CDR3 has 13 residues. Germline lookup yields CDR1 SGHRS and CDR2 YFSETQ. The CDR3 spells CASSVVPDQPQHF. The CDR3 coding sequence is TGCGCCAGCAGCGTCGTTCCGGATCAGCCCCAGCATTTT.

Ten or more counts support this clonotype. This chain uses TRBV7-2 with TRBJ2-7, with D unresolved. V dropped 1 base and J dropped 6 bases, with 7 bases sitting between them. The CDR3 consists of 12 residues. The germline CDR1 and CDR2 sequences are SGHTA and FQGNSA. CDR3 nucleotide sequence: TGTGCCAGCAGCTTAGTCGTGGGCGAGCAGTACTTC. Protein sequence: CASSLVVGEQYF.

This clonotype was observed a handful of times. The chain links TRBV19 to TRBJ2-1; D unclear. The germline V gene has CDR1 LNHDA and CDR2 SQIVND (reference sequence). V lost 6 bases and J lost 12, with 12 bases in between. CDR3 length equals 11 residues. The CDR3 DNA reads TGTGCCAGTAGCACCGGCCTTAGGCAGTTCTTC. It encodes CASSTGLRQFF.

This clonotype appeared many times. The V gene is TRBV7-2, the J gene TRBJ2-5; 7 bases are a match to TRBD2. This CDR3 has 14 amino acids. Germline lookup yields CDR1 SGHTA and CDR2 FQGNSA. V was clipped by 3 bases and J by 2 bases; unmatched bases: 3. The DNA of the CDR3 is TGTGCCAGCAGCTTCGCGGGGGATCAAGAGACCCAGTACTTC. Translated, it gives CASSFAGDQETQYF.

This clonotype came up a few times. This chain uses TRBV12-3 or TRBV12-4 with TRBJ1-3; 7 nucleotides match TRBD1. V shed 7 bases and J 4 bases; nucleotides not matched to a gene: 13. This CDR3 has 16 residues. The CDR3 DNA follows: TGTGCCAGCAACGACAGGGTAGAATTTTTCGGAAACACCATATATTTT. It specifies CASNDRVEFFGNTIYF.

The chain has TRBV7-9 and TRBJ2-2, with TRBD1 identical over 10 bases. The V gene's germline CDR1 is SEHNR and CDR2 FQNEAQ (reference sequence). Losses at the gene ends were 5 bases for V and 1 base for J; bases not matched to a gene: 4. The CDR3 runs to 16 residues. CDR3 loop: CASSPRDRGNTGELFF. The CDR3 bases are TGTGCCAGCAGCCCGCGGGACAGGGGGAACACCGGGGAGCTGTTTTTT.